This TCR beta chain was captured in a study of T cell clones after liver transplantation (dated by TCRdb to about 2019). About the full investigation: The samples were obtained from ITN030ST, a randomized trial that attempted immunosuppression withdrawal within 2 years after liver transplantation. Tolerance meant complete immunosuppression withdrawal for at least one year without liver enzymes rising beyond twice the upper limit of normal. Until randomization at 12-24 months post-transplant, subjects were given standard immunosuppression, with no induction therapy. Donor-reactive T cell clones were identified using TCRbeta sequencing after a pre-transplant mixed lymphocyte reaction and were then followed in post-transplant blood. As an antigen-independent comparator for donor-reactive sequences, third party-reactive TCRbeta sequences were also identified from pre-transplant MLRs. Of the eight recipients, three were HCV-positive, while the remaining recipients had been transplanted for non-autoimmune, non-viral indications. Blood samples were collected pre-transplant, then pre-randomization ahead of withdrawal, and finally post-randomization once withdrawal had either been completed or failed. The study cohort included 8 liver transplant recipients, of whom 3 were classified as tolerant and 5 as non-tolerant. Here is what the overall study found, with its caveats: Without allograft tissue specimens, donor-reactive T cells may have migrated into the graft rather than being deleted. In two subjects, low numbers of available donor cells limited the measurable donor-reactive repertoire. A greater decline was seen for donor-reactive sequences than for third party-reactive sequences, suggesting partial antigen-specific deletion unrelated to withdrawal success. Once repertoire turnover was taken into account, donor-reactive detection showed a significant reduction for CD4 in 7 of 8 subjects and for CD8 in 8 of 8. A significant post-transplant decrease in circulating donor-reactive CD4 TCRbeta sequences was observed in most of the 8 subjects, irrespective of tolerance or HCV status. The conclusions were preliminary, being limited by small, heterogeneous patient numbers and by non-standardized post-transplant time points.

On this clone: The specificity of this receptor is unknown. No base quality information exists; no much larger clone differs at one position.

In the germline V gene (reference sequence), CDR1 corresponds to LNHDA and CDR2 to SQIVND. From its cysteine to its phenylalanine, the CDR3 spans 16 amino acids. Only the CDR3 part of the read is kept: 48 bases, read in frame from the first base. Trimming at the junction amounts to 3 bases on V and 2 bases on J, and the germline ends lie 17 bases apart. High-throughput TCRbeta CDR3 sequencing of frozen genomic DNA was performed by immunoSEQ, with PCR amplification, mapping, bias correction and internal controls included. In the authors' own workflow: Productive rearrangements were kept, and unique TCRbeta sequences were defined by CDR3 nucleotide sequence plus V and J gene. A sequence counted as donor-reactive only if the sequence showed at least 5-fold expansion in CFSE-low cells compared with unstimulated pre-transplant cells and had a frequency of at least 0.01%. Minimum frequency thresholds were set for each subject based on the unstimulated sample with the lowest template count, ensuring at least 90% detection power. Jensen-Shannon divergence between the top 1000 TCRbeta sequences post- versus pre-transplant served as the measure of repertoire turnover. Two-sided Fisher's exact tests were used to test for changes in how often donor-reactive sequences were detected. What TCRdb holds here is the immuneACCESS table cut down to in-frame rearrangements. Part of the clones is not present; checked against another copy, under half of the missing clones reflect an unresolved V gene, and the others are unexplained. That table is the source of V, J and clone size, and D and trimming were worked out from the DNA. For this sample there are about 120,000 clones; less than 95% appear just once. The ten largest clonotypes hold roughly 0.8% of the sample.

Thawed unstimulated PBMCs were stained for CD3, CD4 and CD8 and FACS-sorted into CD3+CD4+ and CD3+CD8+ populations. All 8 studied subjects were randomized to immunosuppression withdrawal. The Qiagen DNeasy Blood and Tissue Kit was used for isolation of genomic DNA. The input for sequencing was CD4+ T cells from blood, taken 12 months after liver transplant. The sequence was collected from a human patient who received a liver transplant. Following a transplant, some T cells may be graft donor cells, not patient cells. The chain is made from TRBV19 and TRBJ2-7; the D segment could be TRBD1, given 5 matching bases. The CDR3 region reads CASSITRQSRPYEQYF. Read as DNA, the sequence is TGTGCCAGTAGTATTACTCGACAGAGTCGGCCCTACGAGCAGTACTTC. With all but the CDR3 taken from the reference TRBV19 and TRBJ2-7 genes, the full variable domain is: DGGITQSPKYLFRKEGQNVTLSCEQNLNHDAMYWYRQDPGQGLRLIYYSQIVNDFQKGDIAEGYSVSREKKESFPLTVTSAQKNPTAFYLCASSITRQSRPYEQYFGPGTRLTVT.